These 2 T cell receptor beta chains originate from one sample sequenced in a study of T cells in Graves' hyperthyroidism and ophthalmopathy. TCR beta CDR3 region amplification was performed from RNA transcripts. With the HTBI primer set, the TCR CDR3 went through a first round of RT-PCR. TCRdb used MiXCR to reprocess the multiplex PCR reads, holding one entry per CDR3 protein. Among about 640,000 distinct CDR3 sequences listed, less than 25% were seen once. The sequencing input was blood. The receptor source for this set is a man between 25 and 39 years old with Graves' ophthalmopathy.

This clonotype was picked up a small number of times. The chain carries TRBV10-3 and TRBJ2-6; D gene ambiguous. The V end lost 4 bases, the J end lost 2 bases, and 9 bases lay between the germline ends. The CDR3 covers 15 residues. Germline-derived CDR1 and CDR2 are ENHRY and SYGVKD. The CDR3 is CAISGKGTGANVLTF. In DNA, the CDR3 is TGTGCCATCAGTGGAAAGGGAACTGGGGCCAACGTCCTGACTTTC.

This clonotype came up many times. This chain connects TRBV7-9 to TRBJ2-7; the D gene is possibly TRBD2 (5 bases). Germline CDR1 reads SEHNR; CDR2 reads FQNEAQ (reference sequence). This CDR3 has 13 residues. The V gene lost 3 bases and the J gene lost 3 bases, with 9 bases spanning the gap. The CDR3 DNA sequence: TGTGCCAGCAGCTTGAACGGAGGCTACGAGCAGTACTTC. This gives the protein CASSLNGGYEQYF.